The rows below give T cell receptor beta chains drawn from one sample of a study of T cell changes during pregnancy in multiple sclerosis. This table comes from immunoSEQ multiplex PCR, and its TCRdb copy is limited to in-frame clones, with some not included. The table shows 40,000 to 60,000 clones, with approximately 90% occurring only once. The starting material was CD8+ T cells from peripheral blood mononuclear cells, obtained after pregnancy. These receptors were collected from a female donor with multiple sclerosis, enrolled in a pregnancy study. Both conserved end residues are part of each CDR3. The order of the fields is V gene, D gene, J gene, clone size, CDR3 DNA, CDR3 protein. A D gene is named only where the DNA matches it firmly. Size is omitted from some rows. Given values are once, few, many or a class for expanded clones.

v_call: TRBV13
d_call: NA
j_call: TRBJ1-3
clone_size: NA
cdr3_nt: TGTGCCAGCAGCCCACGCCAGTCAGGAAACACCATATATTTT
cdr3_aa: CASSPRQSGNTIYF

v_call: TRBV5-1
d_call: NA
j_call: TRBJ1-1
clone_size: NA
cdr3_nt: TGCGCCAGCAGCTTGGGACAGTCTGAAGCTTTCTTT
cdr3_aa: CASSLGQSEAFF

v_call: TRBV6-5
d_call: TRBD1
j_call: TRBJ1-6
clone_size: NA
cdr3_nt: TGTGCCAGCAGTTGGGGACAGGGAAATCTCAATTCACCCCTCCACTTT
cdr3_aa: CASSWGQGNLNSPLHF

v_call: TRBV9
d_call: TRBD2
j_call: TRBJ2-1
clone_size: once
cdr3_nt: TGTGCCAGCAGCTCCCGGACTAGCGGGGGTGGAAATGAGCAGTTCTTC
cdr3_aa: CASSSRTSGGGNEQFF

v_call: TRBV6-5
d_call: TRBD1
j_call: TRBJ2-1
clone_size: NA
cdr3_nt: TGTGCCAGCAGTTACCACGGGACAGGGAATGAGCAGTTCTTC
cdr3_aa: CASSYHGTGNEQFF

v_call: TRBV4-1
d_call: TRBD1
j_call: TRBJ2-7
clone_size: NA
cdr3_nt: TGCGCCAGCAGCCAACTGGCCTCAGGGGGTCCCTACGAGCAGTACTTC
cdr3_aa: CASSQLASGGPYEQYF

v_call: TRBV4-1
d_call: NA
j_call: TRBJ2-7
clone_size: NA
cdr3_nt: TGCGCCAGCAGCCAAGAGGTGCCGCGAGCGTTGAGCTCCTACGAGCAGTACTTC
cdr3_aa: CASSQEVPRALSSYEQYF

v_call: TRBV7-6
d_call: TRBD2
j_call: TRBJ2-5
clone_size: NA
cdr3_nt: TGTGCCAGCAGCCCAGGGACTAGCCTAGGAGAGACCCAGTACTTC
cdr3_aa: CASSPGTSLGETQYF

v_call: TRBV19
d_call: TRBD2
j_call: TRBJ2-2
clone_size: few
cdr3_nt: TGTGCCAGTAGGGTAGCGGGGGTGGACACCGGGGAGCTGTTTTTT
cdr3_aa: CASRVAGVDTGELFF

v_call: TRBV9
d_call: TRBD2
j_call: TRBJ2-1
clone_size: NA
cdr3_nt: TGTGCCAGCAGCTCACCCATGGGGGGGGAAGACAATGAGCAGTTCTTC
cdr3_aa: CASSSPMGGEDNEQFF

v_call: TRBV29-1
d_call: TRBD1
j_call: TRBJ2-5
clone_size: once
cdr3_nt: TGCAGCGTGGGGACAGGCGACGGGGGGACCCAGTACTTC
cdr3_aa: CSVGTGDGGTQYF

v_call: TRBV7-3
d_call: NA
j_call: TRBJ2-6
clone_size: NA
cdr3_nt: TGTGCCGTAAGACAGGTGACTTCCTCTGGGGCCAACGTCCTGACTTTC
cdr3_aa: CAVRQVTSSGANVLTF

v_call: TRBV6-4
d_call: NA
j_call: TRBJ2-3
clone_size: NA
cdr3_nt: TGTGCCAGCAGTGACCAGGGTCACGGTACGCAGTATTTT
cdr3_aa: CASSDQGHGTQYF

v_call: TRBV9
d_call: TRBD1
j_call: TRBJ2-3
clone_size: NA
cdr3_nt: TGTGCCAGCAGCGCTCGAGCCGGGACAGGTCACACAGATACGCAGTATTTT
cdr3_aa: CASSARAGTGHTDTQYF

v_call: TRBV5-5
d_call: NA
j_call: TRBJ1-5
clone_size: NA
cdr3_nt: TGTGCCAGCAGCTCAGCGTACCTCAATCAGCCCCAGCATTTT
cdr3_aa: CASSSAYLNQPQHF

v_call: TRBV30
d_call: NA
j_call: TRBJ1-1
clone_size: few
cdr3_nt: TGTGCCTGGAGTGAACAGGGCGGGACTGAAGCTTTCTTT
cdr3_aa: CAWSEQGGTEAFF

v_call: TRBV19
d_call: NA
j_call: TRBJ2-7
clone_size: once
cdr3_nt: TGTGCCAGTAGTATGTCTTCGGGGATAAGCTACGAGCAGTACTTC
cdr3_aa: CASSMSSGISYEQYF

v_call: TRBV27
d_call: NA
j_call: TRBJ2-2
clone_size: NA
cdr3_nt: TGTGCCAGCAGTTCGACTAGCACCGGGGAGCTGTTTTTT
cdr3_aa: CASSSTSTGELFF

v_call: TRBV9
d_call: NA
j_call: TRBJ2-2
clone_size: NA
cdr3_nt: TGTGCCAGCAGCGAATTTACAGGGATTGGCGGGGAGCTGTTTTTT
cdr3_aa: CASSEFTGIGGELFF

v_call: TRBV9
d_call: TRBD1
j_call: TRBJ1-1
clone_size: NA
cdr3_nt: TGTGCCAGCAGCGTAGGAGGGGACAGCCTAGAAGCTTTCTTT
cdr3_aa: CASSVGGDSLEAFF

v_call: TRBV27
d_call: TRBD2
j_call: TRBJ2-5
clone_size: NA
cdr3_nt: TGTGCCAGCAGTTTATACAGCAGCGGGGCAGAGACCCAGTACTTC
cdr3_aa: CASSLYSSGAETQYF

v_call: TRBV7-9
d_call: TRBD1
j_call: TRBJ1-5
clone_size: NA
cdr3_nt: TGTGCCAGCAGTTCGGACAGGAGTACAGGCTGGCCCCAGCATTTT
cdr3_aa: CASSSDRSTGWPQHF